This entry lists 17 T cell receptor beta chains sequenced from one sample in a study of blood T cell repertoires in COVID-19. The data were produced by immunoSEQ multiplex PCR, yet TCRdb's version contains in-frame clones alone and is incomplete. The table records roughly 250,000 clones, 80% to 90% of them present only once. Sequencing was done on a sample of PBMCs or T cells enriched from blood (not recorded which). The receptors come from a woman aged 45-65 years who had recovered from COVID-19.

Only one count was recorded for this clone. This chain's CDR3 is CASRRTGEATGELFF. The CDR3 nucleotides are TGTGCCAGCAGACGGACAGGGGAGGCTACCGGGGAGCTGTTTTTT. The chain carries TRBV3-1 (or the pseudogene TRBV3-2) and TRBJ2-2; 9 bases match TRBD1. CDR1 LGHDT and CDR2 YNNKEL come from the germline V gene (reference sequence). V shed 6 bases, J shed 5 bases, and the junction held 7 bases outside the gene matches. CDR3 length: 15 residues.

Concerning this clone: Other DNA sequences in this sample translate to the same CDR3. The chain links TRBV5-4 to TRBJ2-1, with 11 nucleotides matching TRBD2. Germline CDR1 SGHNT, CDR2 YYREEE (reference sequence). V was clipped by 4 bases and J by 3 bases; unmatched bases: 3. This CDR3 has 15 residues. The CDR3 DNA reads TGTGCCAGCAGCCGAACTAGCGGGGGCTACAATGAGCAGTTCTTC. It yields the protein CASSRTSGGYNEQFF.

The chain uses TRBV12-3 or TRBV12-4 and TRBJ2-5; 8 bases match TRBD2. The CDR3 sequence is 13 residues long. The V gene end was trimmed by 6 bases and the J gene end by 4 bases; junction bases not matched to a gene: 4. The CDR3 DNA reads TGTGCCAGCAGCCTTGGGACTAGAGAGACCCAGTACTTC. This sequence encodes CASSLGTRETQYF.

The rearrangement joins TRBV10-3 to TRBJ2-2; 12 bases align to TRBD2. The CDR3 contains 15 residues. J lost 7 bases, V lost 0 bases, and 0 bases had no gene match. Germline V gene data show CDR1 as ENHRY and CDR2 as SYGVKD. CDR3 DNA sequence: TGTGCCATCAGTGAGTCGACTAGCGGGAGCGGGGAGCTGTTTTTT. Residues: CAISESTSGSGELFF.

This chain connects TRBV6-1 to TRBJ2-7; TRBD1 agrees at 10 bases. There are 15 residues in the CDR3. Germline V lookup: CDR1 MNHNS, CDR2 SASEGT. Trimming at V came to 7 bases and at J to 0 bases, leaving 6 bases not matched to a gene. The CDR3 is CASKRGTGDSYEQYF. For the CDR3, the DNA is TGTGCCAGCAAGAGAGGGACAGGGGACTCCTACGAGCAGTACTTC.

The CDR3 coding sequence is TGTGCCAGTAGTACCTATAGCGGGAGGGATACGCAGTATTTT. This translates into CASSTYSGRDTQYF. This sequence joins TRBV19 and TRBJ2-3, with 10 bases that match TRBD2. The germline CDR1 and CDR2 sequences are LNHDA and SQIVND (reference sequence). The CDR3 is made up of 14 amino acids. V lost 4 bases to trimming and J lost 6 bases; unmatched junction nucleotides: 4.

This clone was counted once. This chain joins TRBV3-1 (or the pseudogene TRBV3-2) and TRBJ2-3; TRBD1 matches 9 bases. This CDR3 spans 15 amino acids. Germline V gene sequence: CDR1 LGHDT, CDR2 YNNKEL (reference sequence). With V trimmed by 5 bases and J by 5 bases, 8 bases remained unmatched. The CDR3 region has the DNA TGTGCCAGCAGCTGGGGACAGGGTCTGGGAGATACGCAGTATTTT. As protein: CASSWGQGLGDTQYF.

The chain employs TRBV11-2 and TRBJ2-5; 11 bases line up with TRBD2. The J segment lost 4 bases and the V segment lost 3 bases, leaving 4 bases of the junction unmatched. Germline V lookup: CDR1 SGHAT, CDR2 FQNNGV. This CDR3 contains 15 residues. This CDR3 is CASSFTGTSGETQYF. The CDR3 nucleotides are TGTGCCAGCAGCTTCACCGGGACTAGCGGAGAGACCCAGTACTTC.

As concerns this clone: Relative to the germline gene, one junction end is altered; a read error may explain this. The chain couples TRBV28 to TRBJ2-5; D remains ambiguous. Per the germline V gene, CDR1 is MDHEN and CDR2 is SYDVKM. CDR3 size: 11 residues. The CDR3 spells CASSYSGERNF. The CDR3 DNA sequence: TGTGCCAGCAGTTACTCCGGAGAGAGGAACTTC.

The sample holds a few counts of this clone. The CDR3 nucleotides are TGTGCCAGCAGTGAGGGGGGGTTCGTAAATCAGCCCCAGCATTTT. This codes for CASSEGGFVNQPQHF. The V and J genes are TRBV2 and TRBJ1-5; TRBD1 is a possible D gene (5 bases). Trimming removed 3 bases at V and 4 bases at J, with 13 bases between. The CDR3 is made up of 15 amino acids. The germline V gene has CDR1 SNHLY and CDR2 FYNNEI.

V gene TRBV2 combines with J gene TRBJ2-3; 11 nucleotides line up with TRBD1. Per germline, CDR1 SNHLY and CDR2 FYNNEI. The junction had 5 bases not matched to a gene; V was cut back by 8 bases and J by 4 bases. The CDR3 sequence is 14 residues long. CDR3 amino acids: CASGLDRGPDTQYF. Written as DNA, the CDR3 is TGTGCCAGCGGCCTGGACAGGGGGCCAGATACGCAGTATTTT. The whole variable domain, filled in from reference TRBV2 and TRBJ2-3, reads EPEVTQTPSHQVTQMGQEVILRCVPISNHLYFYWYRQILGQKVEFLVSFYNNEISEKSEIFDDQFSVERPDGSNFTLKIRSTKLEDSAMYFCASGLDRGPDTQYFGPGTRLTVL.

The chain couples TRBV9 to TRBJ2-3; no clear D. The CDR3 totals 16 residues. Deletions cut 0 bases from V and 0 bases from J, with 11 bases between. Germline CDR1 reads SGDLS; CDR2 reads YYNGEE. Here the CDR3 reads CASSVACGPSTDTQYF. The CDR3, as DNA: TGTGCCAGCAGCGTAGCTTGCGGCCCTAGCACAGATACGCAGTATTTT.

This clone has only a few counts. CDR3 sequence (DNA): TGTGCCAGCAGTCCTCATCTGGGGGAGGCCACTGAAGCTTTCTTT. Protein sequence: CASSPHLGEATEAFF. The chain has TRBV28 and TRBJ1-1, with a possible D match to TRBD1 (5 bases). This CDR3 is 15 amino acids long. Looked up from germline, CDR1 is MDHEN and CDR2 is SYDVKM. Trimming removed 5 bases from V and 4 bases from J, with 17 bases in between.

The gene calls are TRBV10-3 and TRBJ2-3; a weak D match, TRBD2 (6 bases). Trimming pared 4 bases from V and 0 bases from J, leaving 8 bases between. Germline CDR1 is ENHRY and CDR2 is SYGVKD. This CDR3 is built from 14 residues. The CDR3 loop is CAISGGASTDTQYF. CDR3 coding DNA: TGTGCCATCAGTGGCGGGGCTAGCACAGATACGCAGTATTTT.

The chain has TRBV3-1 (or the pseudogene TRBV3-2) and TRBJ2-2, with a weak D call TRBD2 (6 bases). The CDR3 is 17 residues long. The germline V and J ends were trimmed by 4 bases and 5 bases, with 20 bases remaining between them. The germline V gene encodes CDR1 LGHDT and CDR2 YNNKEL (reference sequence). CDR3 nucleotides: TGTGCCAGCAGCCGTAACGCTCCGGGGGAGTGGACCGGGGAGCTGTTTTTT. Encoded protein: CASSRNAPGEWTGELFF.

The chain couples TRBV5-6 to TRBJ2-3, with 13 positions matching TRBD2. Germline CDR1 SGHDT, CDR2 YYEEEE. The CDR3 has 18 residues. The V gene end was trimmed by 2 bases and the J gene end by 1 base; junction bases not matched to a gene: 7. In DNA, the CDR3 is TGTGCCAGCAGCTTAGGTTGGGGGACTAGCGGGGGCACAGATACGCAGTATTTT. It codes for CASSLGWGTSGGTDTQYF.

This sequence joins TRBV7-6 and TRBJ1-1; no reliable D call. CDR1 and CDR2 (germline): SGHVS, FNYEAQ. This CDR3 is 15 amino acids long. With 5 bases removed from V and 1 base from J, the gap between germline ends came to 14 bases. The CDR3 region is CASSILPEGNTEAFF. CDR3 nucleotides: TGTGCCAGCAGCATTCTCCCGGAGGGGAACACTGAAGCTTTCTTT.